This TCR beta chain was documented in a study of beta chain features in type 1 diabetes. Looking at the study overall: All samples together contributed around 98,000,000 sorted cells for examination.

Trimming pared 7 bases from V and 0 bases from J, leaving 16 bases between. CDR1 SGHVS and CDR2 FQNEAQ come from the germline V gene. CDR3 size: 16 residues. Sorting with CD45RO/CCR7/CD25/CD127/CD95/CD27 yielded naive, central memory, regulatory and stem-like memory CD4+ cells. Expressed TCRB transcripts were sequenced because the entire RNA isolate underwent reverse transcription. This table comes from immunoSEQ multiplex PCR, and its TCRdb copy is limited to in-frame clones, with some not included. The data show 15,000 to 20,000 clones, about 50% seen once. This rearrangement joins TRBV7-8 to TRBJ1-3; no reliable D call. This TCR derives from a man aged 18 to 29 in good health. The sequenced sample was stem cell memory CD4+ T cells from blood. Here the CDR3 DNA reads TGTGCCAGCACTCGCGATCGGGGTTACTCTGGAAACACCATATATTTT. Translating gives CASTRDRGYSGNTIYF. Using reference TRBV7-8 and TRBJ1-3 for the parts outside the CDR3, the full variable domain is GAGVSQSPRYKVAKRGQDVALRCDPISGHVSLFWYQQALGQGPEFLTYFQNEAQLDKSGLPSDRFFAERPEGSVSTLKIQRTQQEDSAVYLCASTRDRGYSGNTIYFGEGSWLTVV.